Given below is one T cell receptor (beta chain) in context. Antigen specificity is unknown. The ends were cut back, 0 bases at V and 5 bases at J, with 10 bases in the middle. This CDR3 has 15 residues. Per germline, CDR1 MGHRA and CDR2 YSYEKL. This specimen comes from a study of T cell responses to AZD1222 COVID-19 vaccine. General observations from the study: White British people made up most donors, females outnumbered males, and clonal diversity was possibly underestimated. Two AZD1222 doses significantly raised spike-specific TCR breadth and depth over controls. There were repertoire samples only from the period after the peak T cell response.

TCRdb keeps only in-frame clones here, not all; method: immunoSEQ multiplex PCR. The sample lists around 120,000 clones; roughly 87% were seen once. Specimen: peripheral blood, collected 28 days after the second AZD1222 dose. The clonotype comes from an adult who received the AZD1222 COVID-19 vaccine. The rearrangement links TRBV4-1 to TRBJ2-2; weak D call: TRBD1 (6 bases). CDR3 sequence reads: CASSQEVQGTGELFF. As DNA, the CDR3 is TGCGCCAGCAGCCAAGAGGTACAGGGAACCGGGGAGCTGTTTTTT.